Listed here are 25 T cell receptor beta chains from one sample, sequenced in a study of blood T cells in healthy people across ages. A sample-barcoded 5' primer and a J-beta primer mix were used in a second PCR of about 7 to 11 cycles. TCRdb re-called the 5' RACE reads with MiXCR, one entry per CDR3 protein. Counted here are hundreds of thousands of distinct CDR3 sequences, about three fifths occurring once; the ten biggest clones make up about 20%. Sequencing was carried out using blood. Receptor source: a man aged 30 to 39 in good health.

J is TRBJ2-1 and V is TRBV7-9, with TRBD2 matching over 7 bases. Trimming at V came to 4 bases and at J to 0 bases, leaving 9 bases not matched to a gene. CDR1 and CDR2 from the germline V gene are SEHNR and FQNEAQ (reference sequence). The CDR3 sequence is 17 residues long. The CDR3 DNA reads as TGTGCCAGCAGCTGTTATCCGACTAGCCGCTCCTACAATGAGCAGTTCTTC. Its translation is CASSCYPTSRSYNEQFF.

This sequence joins TRBV4-2 and TRBJ1-1; D might be TRBD1 (6 bases). The V gene lost 1 base and the J gene lost 7 bases, with 10 bases spanning the gap. CDR1 and CDR2 from the germline V gene are LGHNA and YNFKEQ. The CDR3 has 13 amino acids. The CDR3 region is CASSQVLDSEAFF. The CDR3 region has the DNA TGTGCCAGCAGCCAAGTCTTGGACAGTGAAGCTTTCTTT.

V gene TRBV20-1 combines with J gene TRBJ2-7, with TRBD1 matching over 7 bases. CDR3 length: 13 amino acids. V lost 5 bases and J lost 3; bases outside the gene matches: 7. Germline V CDR1 and CDR2: DFQATT, SNEGSKA (reference sequence). Here the CDR3 reads CSARPGTDYEQYF. CDR3 nucleotides: TGCAGTGCTCGCCCCGGGACAGACTACGAGCAGTACTTC.

The chain joins TRBV29-1 to TRBJ2-7, with 7 bases fitting TRBD2. Germline trimming cut 7 bases from V and 2 bases from J; bases unmatched to any gene: 5. This CDR3 contains 12 residues. Germline V gives CDR1 SQVTM, CDR2 ANQGSEA. The CDR3 protein is CSAISGPYEQYF. The CDR3 region has the DNA TGCAGCGCTATTAGCGGGCCCTACGAGCAGTACTTC.

The sample holds one count of this clonotype. V and J are TRBV20-1 and TRBJ2-4, with TRBD1 matching over 10 bases. Germline V gene data show CDR1 as DFQATT and CDR2 as SNEGSKA (reference sequence). Losses at the gene ends were 5 bases for V and 0 bases for J; bases not matched to a gene: 1. The CDR3 is 14 amino acids. The CDR3 sequence: CSAGDRGAKNIQYF. Written as DNA, the CDR3 is TGCAGTGCTGGGGACAGGGGAGCCAAAAACATTCAGTACTTC.

The chain couples TRBV7-6 to TRBJ1-6; TRBD1 matches at 11 bases. Germline CDR1 and CDR2: SGHVS and FNYEAQ. V trimming: 5 bases; J trimming: 9 bases; junction bases outside the gene matches: 9. CDR3 length: 16 residues. Here the CDR3 reads CASSARGQGVGSPLHF. The CDR3 DNA is TGTGCCAGCAGCGCCCGGGGACAGGGGGTAGGTTCACCCCTCCACTTT.

This chain joins TRBV5-1 and TRBJ2-7, with 12 bases identical to TRBD2. Germline CDR1 SGHRS, CDR2 YFSETQ. The CDR3 spans 16 residues. V was clipped by 4 bases and J by 6 bases; unmatched bases: 11. CDR3 sequence (DNA): TGCGCCAGCAGCCTAGGACTAGCGGGGCGGCAGTCCGAGCAGTACTTC. Its translation is CASSLGLAGRQSEQYF.

This chain uses TRBV16 with TRBJ1-1; D not certain. Germline V gene data show CDR1 as KGHSY and CDR2 as FQNENV. V was pared by 5 bases and J by 1 base, with 14 bases between. The CDR3 contains 15 residues. CDR3 residues: CASSYWGAGNTEAFF. The CDR3 region has the DNA TGTGCCAGCAGCTATTGGGGAGCAGGGAACACTGAAGCTTTCTTT. Variable domain in full (rest from reference TRBV16 and TRBJ1-1): GEEVAQTPKHLVRGEGQKAKLYCAPIKGHSYVFWYQQVLKNEFKFLISFQNENVFDETGMPKERFSAKCLPNSPCSLEIQATKLEDSAVYFCASSYWGAGNTEAFFGQGTRLTVV.

CDR3 in DNA: TGTGCCGGCACCCCAGGGAATGGGCTAGCCAAAAACATTCAGTACTTC. Translating it yields CAGTPGNGLAKNIQYF. V usage is TRBV9 and J usage is TRBJ2-4; D perhaps matches TRBD1 (5 bases). The CDR3 has 16 amino acids. CDR1 and CDR2 from the germline V gene are SGDLS and YYNGEE. Trimming stripped 10 bases from V and 0 bases from J, with 20 bases between.

The rearrangement joins TRBV6-6 to TRBJ2-3; 10 bases fit TRBD2. V trimming: 11 bases; J trimming: 3 bases; junction bases outside the gene matches: 11. Germline CDR1 reads MNHNY; CDR2 reads SVGAGI (reference sequence). The CDR3 has 15 residues. Written as DNA, the CDR3 is TGTGCCGGCGCCTCCCTGACTAGCGGGACAGATACGCAGTATTTT. It encodes CAGASLTSGTDTQYF.

The rearrangement uses TRBV12-3 or TRBV12-4 and TRBJ2-1; 8 nucleotides match TRBD1. After removal of 7 bases from V and 7 bases from J, the junction contained 6 bases not matched to a gene. The CDR3 runs 13 residues. The CDR3 nucleotides read TGTGCCAGCAAGGACAGGGAAACGAATGAGCAGTTCTTC. It is translated as CASKDRETNEQFF.

The chain uses TRBV10-3 and TRBJ2-7; D ambiguous. Deletions cut 6 bases from V and 1 base from J, with 16 bases between. Germline loops: CDR1 ENHRY, CDR2 SYGVKD. The CDR3 is made up of 15 amino acids. The CDR3 DNA sequence: TGTGCCATCAGGGATACAGCTTTCGCGTCCTACGAGCAGTACTTC. Its protein is CAIRDTAFASYEQYF.

The rearrangement uses TRBV21-1 and TRBJ2-7; the table names TRBD1, a call not compared with the DNA. TRBV21-1 is a listed pseudogene. The CDR3 is made up of 13 amino acids. The CDR3 reads CASQGQSIHEQYF. CDR3 DNA: TGTGCCAGCCAGGGACAGAGCATCCACGAGCAGTACTTC.

The DNA for the CDR3 is TGTGCCAGCAGTAAGAGAATCGGGACCAGATACAATGAGCAGTTCTTC. Encoded protein: CASSKRIGTRYNEQFF. The rearrangement joins TRBV6-5 to TRBJ2-1; the D gene could be TRBD1 or TRBD2 (5 bases each). Trimming shortened V by 5 bases and J by 4 bases, and 18 bases separated the two germline ends. The length of the CDR3 is 16 residues. Germline CDR1 is MNHEY and CDR2 is SVGAGI.

The CDR3 loop is CSVRDIGNTEAFF. CDR3 in DNA: TGCAGCGTTCGAGACATAGGAAACACTGAAGCTTTCTTT. The genes are TRBV29-1 and TRBJ1-1; D is unclear. V was pared by 5 bases and J by 2 bases, with 12 bases between. The CDR3 has 13 residues. Germline CDR1 and CDR2: SQVTM and ANQGSEA.

This clonotype was seen at least ten times. This chain links TRBV6-2 or TRBV6-3 with TRBJ2-7; perhaps TRBD2 as D (5 bases). V gave up 7 bases and J gave up 3 bases, with 16 bases separating them. Germline CDR1 MNHEY, CDR2 SVGEGT. The CDR3 covers 14 residues. In DNA, the CDR3 is TGTGCCAGCATTGAAAGCGGTACCTTCTACGAGCAGTACTTC. This gives the protein CASIESGTFYEQYF.

The rearrangement links TRBV6-5 to TRBJ1-4; possible D gene TRBD1, 6 bases. V lost 7 bases, J lost 7 bases, and 13 bases lay in between. The CDR3 is 13 residues long. Looked up from germline, CDR1 is MNHEY and CDR2 is SVGAGI. The CDR3 loop is CASKGGAGEKLFF. CDR3 coding DNA: TGTGCCAGCAAAGGGGGGGCAGGTGAAAAACTGTTTTTT.

This clonotype appeared a single time. V and J are TRBV3-1 and TRBJ2-3; D unclear. Germline V CDR1 and CDR2: LGHDT, YNNKEL (reference sequence). This CDR3 contains 15 residues. V lost 0 bases, J lost 4 bases, and 11 bases lay in between. The CDR3 DNA reads TGTGCCAGCAGCCAAGATTGGGCGAGCGCAGATACGCAGTATTTT. Amino acids: CASSQDWASADTQYF.

The rearrangement joins TRBV10-3 to TRBJ2-5, with TRBD1 as a possible D gene (5 bases). There are 17 residues in the CDR3. V was cut by 0 bases and J by 2 bases, with 16 bases left in between. Germline V CDR1 and CDR2: ENHRY, SYGVKD. The CDR3 here is CAISESDPGSVQETQYF. The DNA for the CDR3 is TGTGCCATCAGTGAGTCGGATCCAGGGTCGGTACAAGAGACCCAGTACTTC.

CDR3 nucleotides: TGTGCCAGCAGTGAGTTCGGTGGGGGGGAAGAGACCCAGTACTTC. Its translation: CASSEFGGGEETQYF. The chain recombines TRBV25-1 with TRBJ2-5, with 7 positions matching TRBD2. Germline V gives CDR1 MGHDK, CDR2 SYGVNS. CDR3 length: 15 residues. With 3 bases clipped from V and 3 bases from J, the junction kept 7 bases outside the gene matches.

The chain couples TRBV20-1 to TRBJ1-2; D uncertain. V dropped 6 bases and J dropped 4 bases, with 12 bases sitting between them. CDR3 length: 12 amino acids. CDR1 and CDR2 (germline): DFQATT, SNEGSKA (reference sequence). The CDR3 here is CSAIRDSYGYTF. CDR3 DNA: TGCAGTGCGATCCGGGATAGCTATGGCTACACCTTC.

V gene TRBV7-9 combines with J gene TRBJ1-2; TRBD1 aligns across 7 bases. Trimming removed 5 bases from V and 4 bases from J; junction bases left unmatched: 7. The length of the CDR3 is 14 residues. Per germline, CDR1 SEHNR and CDR2 FQNEAQ (reference sequence). The CDR3 spells CASSPTGDSYGYTF. CDR3 DNA sequence: TGTGCCAGCAGCCCAACAGGGGACAGCTATGGCTACACCTTC.

CDR3: CASSDIGTGLETQYF. CDR3 nucleotides: TGTGCCAGCAGTGACATCGGGACAGGGTTGGAGACCCAGTACTTC. The chain joins TRBV6-1 to TRBJ2-5; 9 bases match TRBD1. The CDR3 length is 15 residues. V lost 3 bases to trimming and J lost 5 bases; unmatched junction nucleotides: 7. Germline V gene lookup returns CDR1 MNHNS and CDR2 SASEGT.

The chain employs TRBV30 and TRBJ1-1; D is unclear. V lost 6 bases to trimming and J lost 7 bases, with 18 bases between them. The CDR3 runs 13 residues. Germline V gene data show CDR1 as GTSNPN and CDR2 as SVGIG (reference sequence). The CDR3 DNA reads as TGTGCCTGCTACTCCCCTGAACAAGGTGAAGCTTTCTTT. Residues: CACYSPEQGEAFF. Full variable domain (rest looked up from reference TRBV30 and TRBJ1-1): SQTIHQWPATLVQPVGSPLSLECTVEGTSNPNLYWYRQAAGRGLQLLFYSVGIGQISSEVPQNLSASRPQDRQFILSSKKLLLSDSGFYLCACYSPEQGEAFFGQGTRLTVV.

The chain links TRBV5-1 to TRBJ2-3; D not certain. CDR1 SGHRS and CDR2 YFSETQ come from the germline V gene. This CDR3 contains 15 residues. Trimming took 0 bases from V and 3 from J, leaving 11 bases between them. The CDR3 nucleotides are TGCGCCAGCAGCTTGGAAGCCCCGGAGACAGATACGCAGTATTTT. Translated: CASSLEAPETDTQYF. Complete variable domain (other parts from reference TRBV5-1 and TRBJ2-3): KAGVTQTPRYLIKTRGQQVTLSCSPISGHRSVSWYQQTPGQGLQFLFEYFSETQRNKGNFPGRFSGRQFSNSRSEMNVSTLELGDSALYLCASSLEAPETDTQYFGPGTRLTVL.